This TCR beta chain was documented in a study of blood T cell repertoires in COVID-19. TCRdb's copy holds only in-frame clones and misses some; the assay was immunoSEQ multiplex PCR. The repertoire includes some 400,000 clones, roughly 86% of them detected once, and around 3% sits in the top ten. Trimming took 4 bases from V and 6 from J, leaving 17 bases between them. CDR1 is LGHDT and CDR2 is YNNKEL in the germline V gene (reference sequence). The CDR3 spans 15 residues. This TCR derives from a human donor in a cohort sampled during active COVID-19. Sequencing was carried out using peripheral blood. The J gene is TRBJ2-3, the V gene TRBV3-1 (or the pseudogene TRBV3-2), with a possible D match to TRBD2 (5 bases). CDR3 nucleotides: TGTGCCAGCAGCCTCACCCGTCGGGAATCGGATACGCAGTATTTT. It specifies CASSLTRRESDTQYF.